These 5 T cell receptor beta chains share one sample of origin, sequenced in a study of OX40 agonist ivuxolimab in advanced cancers. TCRdb keeps only in-frame clones here, not all; method: immunoSEQ multiplex PCR. The table records 35,000 or so clones, around 80% of them present only once. The sequenced sample was CD4+ or CD8+ T cells sorted from blood, obtained in a trial of the OX40 agonist ivuxolimab. The receptors originated from an adult with an advanced solid tumor such as melanoma, head and neck, liver or kidney cancer.

The rearrangement uses TRBV9 and TRBJ2-7; 7 bases align to TRBD2. The CDR3 runs to 13 residues. Losses at the gene ends were 0 bases for V and 6 bases for J; bases not matched to a gene: 3. The germline CDR1 and CDR2 sequences are SGDLS and YYNGEE. The CDR3 nucleotides are TGTGCCAGCAGCGTAGCGGGAGGCTCCGAGCAGTACTTC. Its translation: CASSVAGGSEQYF.

The chain carries TRBV6-5 and TRBJ1-1; D is ambiguous. Trimming took off 4 bases at V and 9 bases at J, with 6 bases between the two ends. Germline V CDR1 and CDR2: MNHEY, SVGAGI. This CDR3 contains 10 residues. The CDR3 DNA follows: TGTGCCAGCAGTTTTGGTAAAGCTTTCTTT. Protein sequence: CASSFGKAFF.

This clone was picked up one time. The chain couples TRBV5-5 to TRBJ2-1, with D possibly TRBD2 on 6 matching bases. The CDR3 length is 14 residues. V gave up 2 bases and J gave up 16 bases, with 22 bases separating them. The germline gives CDR1 SGHKS, CDR2 YYEKEE (reference sequence). CDR3 residues: CASSLTGTGVTRFF. CDR3 DNA: TGTGCCAGCAGCTTAACTGGAACGGGGGTTACCCGTTTCTTC.

This clone was detected a few times. This sequence joins TRBV29-1 and TRBJ2-7; a possible D gene is TRBD2 (5 bases). Germline V gene lookup returns CDR1 SQVTM and CDR2 ANQGSEA. The CDR3 runs to 12 residues. Deletions cut 7 bases from V and 0 bases from J, with 10 bases between. The CDR3 is CSAREFSYEQYF. CDR3 DNA: TGCAGCGCCCGGGAATTCTCCTACGAGCAGTACTTC.

The chain employs TRBV18 and TRBJ1-1; no definite D call. Trimming removed 6 bases from V and 0 bases from J, with 11 bases in between. Per germline, CDR1 KGHSH and CDR2 LQKENI. The CDR3 is made up of 14 amino acids. The DNA for the CDR3 is TGTGCCAGCTCCACACTCGGATTGAACACTGAAGCTTTCTTT. Its translation: CASSTLGLNTEAFF.